One T cell receptor beta chain is described in this entry. Its antigen is unknown. No much larger clonotype is one base removed from it; base qualities were not supplied. Genomic DNA was extracted from sorted cells for sequencing of the TCRbeta CDR3 region. TCRbeta CDR3 regions were sequenced using the immunoSEQ Assay. The clones in this table, taken by TCRdb from immuneACCESS, are in-frame only. Not every clone is retained; where verified, under half of the shortfall comes from an unresolved V gene, and the cause of the rest is unknown. The sample data list tens of thousands of clones, and roughly 82% of these were observed just once. The ten largest make up 34% of the sample. The sample originates from a study of OX40 agonist ivuxolimab in advanced cancers. Regarding the research as a whole: Ivuxolimab was a fully human IgG2 agonistic monoclonal antibody targeting the costimulatory receptor OX40 (CD134). Intravenous ivuxolimab was administered to patients every 2 weeks at six dose levels: 0.01, 0.1, 0.3, 1.5, 3 and 10 mg/kg. Of the roughly 51 patients in dose escalation, about 20 had hepatocellular carcinoma, about 15 had melanoma, 9 had renal cell carcinoma and 9 had head and neck cancer. In the dose-escalation cohort, more than 75% of patients were male, and the mean age was approximately 64 years, with a range of 23 to 79. Patients were allowed to have had prior anti-PD-1, anti-PD-L1 or anti-CTLA-4 therapy, and approximately 41% of the dose-escalation patients had previously received checkpoint inhibitors. Partial responses occurred in three dose-escalation patients, of whom one had hepatocellular carcinoma and two had cutaneous melanoma. The point of sequencing TCRbeta in the periphery was to test whether ivuxolimab changed TCR sequence diversity and drove clonal T-cell expansion. The paper covers the monotherapy dose-escalation part of the phase I ivuxolimab trial, which included N ≈ 50 patients. Results and caveats for the whole study, not just this receptor: The antigen specificity of the peripheral T cells that underwent clonal expansion was not determined. On average, CD8+ T cells showed more expanded clones than CD4+ T cells after ivuxolimab. Low levels of normalized T-cell clonal expansion were also seen in some patients who did not respond. In the 0.1-3.0 mg/kg groups, partial responders were among the patients with the lowest normalized peripheral clonal expansion, particularly in CD8+ T cells. At doses of 0.1 to 3.0 mg/kg, clonal expansion of both CD4+ and CD8+ blood T cells was observed from baseline to week 6.

The CDR3 contains 10 residues, cysteine and phenylalanine counted. The sequence is cut down to CDR3 DNA, 30 bases in frame from base 1. At the junction V is shortened by 10 bases and J by 1 base, with 4 bases in between. The germline V gene (reference sequence) yields MNHNY for CDR1 and SVGAGI for CDR2. Patients with a history of autoimmune disease or receiving systemic immunosuppression were excluded from the trial. Peripheral blood for TCR sequencing was collected from all dose cohorts at baseline, on cycle 4 day 1, and on cycle 7 day 1. The samples were taken from a phase I, first-in-human, multicenter, open-label dose-escalation trial of ivuxolimab. Adults with locally advanced or metastatic melanoma, renal cell carcinoma, hepatocellular carcinoma or head and neck squamous cell carcinoma were enrolled in the trial. CD4+ and CD8+ T cells were sorted separately from peripheral blood before TCR sequencing.

This receptor was obtained from an adult with an advanced solid tumor such as melanoma, head and neck, liver or kidney cancer. The V and J genes are TRBV6-6 and TRBJ1-1; the D gene is unclear. Sequenced here: CD4+ or CD8+ T cells sorted from blood, sampled in a trial of the OX40 agonist ivuxolimab. The CDR3 loop reads CATWNTEAFF. The DNA sequence follows: TGTGCCACCTGGAACACTGAAGCTTTCTTT.